The 9 T cell receptor beta chains below were found in one sample sequenced in a study of T cell clonality in common variable immunodeficiency. Some clones are missing from TCRdb's copy, which holds only in-frame ones; the method was immunoSEQ multiplex PCR. This sample has around 45,000 clones, each found more than once. The sample taken for sequencing was peripheral blood mononuclear cells. These receptors originate from a person aged 18 to 70 in good health.

This clone was picked up many times. Sequencing ends 3 residues short of the CDR3 end; the germline J gene provides the rest. The rearrangement uses TRBV6-4 and TRBJ2-3; 8 bases map to TRBD1. The junction had 5 bases not matched to a gene; V was cut back by 6 bases and J by 0 bases. Germline assignment: CDR1 MRHNA and CDR2 SNTAGT. The length of the CDR3 is 15 residues. The covered CDR3 bases are TGTGCCAGCAGCTCCGGACAGGGAAGCACAGATACG. The encoded protein is CASSSGQGSTDT. The whole CDR3 protein reads CASSSGQGSTDTQYF.

On this clone itself: The read is 3 residues too short to cover the CDR3 end, so that end is filled in from the germline J gene. The chain uses TRBV25-1 and TRBJ2-3; 7 bases align to TRBD2. The CDR3 spans 14 residues. Trimming removed 4 bases from V and 6 bases from J; junction bases left unmatched: 7. Germline V gives CDR1 MGHDK, CDR2 SYGVNS. CDR3 DNA, as far as it was read: TGTGCCAGCAGTGTGGCTAGCGGACGTGATACG. Amino acid sequence: CASSVASGRDT. The CDR3 in full is CASSVASGRDTQYF.

This clone came up many times. Read data end 3 residues before the CDR3 end; the end is taken from the germline J gene. The chain links TRBV4-1 to TRBJ2-1, with 8 bases identical to TRBD2. J was trimmed by 6 bases and V by 5 bases; bases with no gene match: 15. The CDR3 has 17 amino acids. From germline, CDR1 is MGHRA and CDR2 YSYEKL. This chain's CDR3 is CASSSLSRLAGSNEQFF. CDR3 DNA, as far as it was read: TGCGCCAGCAGCTCCTTAAGTCGCCTAGCGGGTAGCAATGAG.

This clone showed up many times. The read ends 3 residues before the CDR3 terminus; that terminus is restored from the germline J gene. This chain links TRBV20-1 with TRBJ2-2, with 11 bases fitting TRBD2. V shed 6 bases and J 5 bases; nucleotides not matched to a gene: 8. From germline, CDR1 is DFQATT and CDR2 SNEGSKA (reference sequence). This CDR3 has 15 residues. The CDR3 bases that were read are TGCAGTGCCAACGAACTAGCGGGAGAAACCGGGGAG. Protein product: CSANELAGETGE. The entire CDR3 reads CSANELAGETGELFF.

Ten or more counts support this clone. Read data end 3 residues before the CDR3 end; the end is taken from the germline J gene. This sequence joins TRBV28 and TRBJ2-7; 9 nucleotides align to TRBD1. Germline-derived CDR1 and CDR2 are MDHEN and SYDVKM. With V trimmed by 5 bases and J by 4 bases, 12 bases remained unmatched. This CDR3 has 16 amino acids. The CDR3 sequence: CASSTTHRGRGYEQYF. The sequenced CDR3 bases are TGTGCCAGCAGTACCACTCACAGGGGGCGGGGGTACGAG.

This clone was seen many times. One junction end disagrees with the germline gene, perhaps due to a read error. The CDR3 is cut off 3 residues early in the read; its end comes from the germline J gene. Other DNA sequences within the sample encode an identical CDR3. V is TRBV6-1 and J is TRBJ2-7, with D possibly TRBD1 on 6 matching bases. Germline V lookup: CDR1 MNHNS, CDR2 SASEGT. This CDR3 comprises 16 residues. Incomplete CDR3 DNA: TGTGCCAGCAGCGAAGATGGGACAAATGTTTCCTACGAG. Its protein is CASSEDGTNVSYE. The CDR3 in its entirety is CASSEDGTNVSYEQYF.

This clone was counted ten times or more. CDR3 DNA, as far as it was read: TGTGCCAGCAGCTCAAACCCGCAAGCGGGGGGGGTGTACCAAGAGACC. Amino acids: CASSSNPQAGGVYQET. In full, the CDR3 is CASSSNPQAGGVYQETQYF. This chain joins TRBV7-1 and TRBJ2-5; TRBD2 matches at 10 bases. Read coverage stops 3 residues before the CDR3 terminus; the germline J gene supplies the remainder. TRBV7-1 is an ORF, with its function uncertain. This CDR3 contains 19 residues. J lost 0 bases, V lost 2 bases, and 12 bases had no gene match.

This clone occurred a few times. The CDR3 extends 3 residues past the end of the read, so its final part is completed from the germline J gene. The chain joins TRBV30 to TRBJ2-7, with a possible D match to TRBD2 (6 bases). Trimming removed 3 bases from V and 0 bases from J, with 12 bases in between. Germline V gives CDR1 GTSNPN, CDR2 SVGIG (reference sequence). The CDR3 runs to 14 residues. The chain's CDR3 is CAWSLGTGSYEQYF. CDR3 bases read: TGTGCCTGGAGCCTTGGGACTGGCTCCTACGAG.

There are many counts of this clone. The read falls 3 residues short of the CDR3 end, and the missing part is taken from the germline J gene. The genes are TRBV20-1 and TRBJ1-2; TRBD1 is a possible D gene (6 bases). Germline V gives CDR1 DFQATT, CDR2 SNEGSKA (reference sequence). V dropped 6 bases and J dropped 6 bases, with 20 bases sitting between them. There are 14 residues in the CDR3. The part of the CDR3 DNA that was read is TGCAGTGCCCTGGGCTCAGGGGAAATGAATGGC. Translating gives CSALGSGEMNG. The complete CDR3 reads CSALGSGEMNGYTF.